This TCR beta chain appears in the sequencing data of a study of shared clonotypes between healthy human individuals. Findings and caveats of the study: Few donors restricted represented genetic and exposure-history diversity.

A remark on this clone: Its antigen is unknown.

Unsorted PBMC DNA was sequenced on ten immunoSEQ deep assay plates. TCRdb's table, derived via immunoSEQ multiplex PCR, lists solely in-frame clones and lacks some. The table shows roughly 500,000 clones, with around 80% occurring only once. The CDR3 is made up of 14 amino acids. Germline assignment: CDR1 SGHRS and CDR2 YFSETQ. V was pared by 0 bases and J by 8 bases, with 12 bases between. This sequence joins TRBV5-1 and TRBJ2-1; D gene uncertain. Input material: PBMCs. This receptor was identified in a woman between 40 and 55 years old in good health. Some clones in this sample may be carry-over from other donors' samples. This chain's CDR3 is CASSLDRSLDEQFF. The CDR3 DNA reads as TGCGCCAGCAGCTTGGATCGGAGCTTGGATGAGCAGTTCTTC. Combining the CDR3 with reference TRBV5-1 and TRBJ2-1 gives the whole variable domain KAGVTQTPRYLIKTRGQQVTLSCSPISGHRSVSWYQQTPGQGLQFLFEYFSETQRNKGNFPGRFSGRQFSNSRSEMNVSTLELGDSALYLCASSLDRSLDEQFFGPGTRLTVL.